This T cell receptor (beta chain) derives from a study of CD8 T cells in Susac syndrome. Study-level information: Each patient with Susac syndrome, at the time of blood draw, was therapy-naive, on corticosteroids, or on intravenous immunoglobulin alone.

RNA in amounts of 0.5 to 1 ug was reverse transcribed with random hexamers. TCRdb reprocessed the immunoSEQ multiplex PCR reads with MiXCR, giving one entry per CDR3 protein. The repertoire consists of about 140,000 distinct CDR3 sequences, with 95% occurring once and the leading ten covering around 0.15%. With 6 bases clipped from V and 5 bases from J, the junction kept 10 bases outside the gene matches. Per germline, CDR1 DFQATT and CDR2 SNEGSKA (reference sequence). The CDR3 has 14 amino acids. This chain joins TRBV20-1 and TRBJ1-5, with 7 bases lining up with TRBD1. This TCR derives from a human donor with Susac syndrome. Material: CD4+ T cells from PBMCs. The CDR3 here is CSAIIGQAYQPQHF. The CDR3 region has the DNA TGCAGTGCCATAATCGGACAGGCGTATCAGCCCCAGCATTTT.